Presented here are 30 T cell receptor beta chains from one specimen sequenced in a study of cytomegalovirus exposure and HLA in healthy donors. The PCR was carried out with 60 Vbeta primers and 13 Jbeta primers. Produced via immunoSEQ multiplex PCR; TCRdb's table is partial and in-frame only. The top ten clones hold around 2% of a sample with about 120,000 clones, about 81% of them seen once. Sequenced input: PBMCs. The receptors derive from a man aged 35 to 55 in good health and CMV-seronegative.

This sequence joins TRBV7-2 and TRBJ2-1; 11 bases agree with TRBD2. Germline CDR1 SGHTA, CDR2 FQGNSA. V gave up 3 bases and J gave up 9 bases; unmatched junction bases: 4. CDR3 length equals 14 residues. CDR3: CASSFSGGAGEQFF. The CDR3 nucleotides read TGTGCCAGCAGCTTTAGCGGGGGGGCGGGTGAGCAGTTCTTC.

V is TRBV5-1 and J is TRBJ1-1; TRBD1 agrees at 12 bases. The J segment lost 0 bases and the V segment lost 1 base, leaving 10 bases of the junction unmatched. Germline CDR1 reads SGHRS; CDR2 reads YFSETQ. The CDR3 spans 19 residues. The CDR3 sequence: CASSLFLVGQGAMNTEAFF. The CDR3 DNA is TGCGCCAGCAGCTTGTTTTTGGTGGGACAGGGGGCGATGAACACTGAAGCTTTCTTT.

V and J are TRBV28 and TRBJ2-1, with 9 nucleotides matching TRBD2. The CDR3 has 14 amino acids. V shed 4 bases, J shed 8 bases, and the junction held 6 bases outside the gene matches. Germline assignment: CDR1 MDHEN and CDR2 SYDVKM. CDR3 amino acids: CASSSGTSWDEQFF. The CDR3 nucleotides read TGTGCCAGCAGTTCCGGGACTAGCTGGGATGAGCAGTTCTTC.

The CDR3 region is CAEGTGAKETQYF. DNA of the CDR3: TGTGCCGAGGGGACAGGGGCGAAAGAGACCCAGTACTTC. The chain is built from TRBV21-1 and TRBJ2-5; the table's D gene call, TRBD1, was not cross checked with the DNA. TRBV21-1 is an annotated pseudogene. This CDR3 region has 13 residues.

V and J are TRBV19 and TRBJ1-4; D is ambiguous. Trimming removed 2 bases at V and 5 bases at J, with 9 bases between. The CDR3 covers 14 residues. Germline V gene sequence: CDR1 LNHDA, CDR2 SQIVND (reference sequence). The CDR3 DNA sequence: TGTGCCAGTAGTATACGTCGAGTGAATGAAAAACTGTTTTTT. This translates into CASSIRRVNEKLFF. Combining the CDR3 with reference TRBV19 and TRBJ1-4 gives the whole variable domain DGGITQSPKYLFRKEGQNVTLSCEQNLNHDAMYWYRQDPGQGLRLIYYSQIVNDFQKGDIAEGYSVSREKKESFPLTVTSAQKNPTAFYLCASSIRRVNEKLFFGSGTQLSVL.

The chain employs TRBV11-2 and TRBJ1-4, with D possibly being TRBD1 (6 bases). The CDR3 has 15 residues. Trimming cost V 1 base and J 8 bases, with 14 bases left between them. Germline V gene lookup returns CDR1 SGHAT and CDR2 FQNNGV. CDR3 amino acids: CASSLAGQFGEKLFF. The CDR3 DNA reads TGTGCCAGCAGCTTAGCGGGACAATTCGGAGAAAAACTGTTTTTT. The entire variable domain, with the rest obtained from reference TRBV11-2 and TRBJ1-4, is as follows: EAGVAQSPRYKIIEKRQSVAFWCNPISGHATLYWYQQILGQGPKLLIQFQNNGVVDDSQLPKDRFSAERLKGVDSTLKIQPAKLEDSAVYLCASSLAGQFGEKLFFGSGTQLSVL.

V is TRBV28 and J is TRBJ1-5; the D gene is possibly TRBD1 (6 bases). This CDR3 is built from 14 residues. CDR1 MDHEN and CDR2 SYDVKM come from the germline V gene. The V and J ends lost 2 bases and 5 bases respectively, with 10 bases between them. The CDR3 DNA sequence: TGTGCCAGCAGTTTACAGGGGAGATATCAGCCCCAGCATTTT. The encoded protein is CASSLQGRYQPQHF.

This clone has only one observation. The gene calls are TRBV7-3 and TRBJ2-7, with D maybe TRBD2 (6 bases). Germline CDR1 is SGHTA and CDR2 is FQGTGA. This CDR3 has 14 residues. V was clipped by 5 bases and J by 12 bases, with 23 bases between them. CDR3 residues: CASSPSGGVPFLYF. The CDR3 DNA reads as TGTGCCAGCAGCCCATCCGGCGGGGTCCCTTTTCTGTACTTC.

The chain employs TRBV6-5 and TRBJ2-5, with D tentatively TRBD1 (5 bases). The J call may be faulty, since TRBJ2-7 better matches the DNA end. Germline V lookup: CDR1 MNHEY, CDR2 SVGAGI. The CDR3 loop spans 14 amino acids. The CDR3 region is CASSYGQGAYEQYF. CDR3 sequence (DNA): TGTGCCAGCAGTTACGGGCAGGGTGCCTACGAGCAGTACTTC.

The chain links TRBV5-4 to TRBJ2-1; D remains unclear. Germline CDR1 is SGHNT and CDR2 is YYREEE (reference sequence). V lost 0 bases to trimming and J lost 8 bases, with 15 bases between them. CDR3 length: 15 amino acids. CDR3 in DNA: TGTGCCAGCAGCTTGGTTTCCCGACTTAAACATGAGCAGTTCTTC. This translates into CASSLVSRLKHEQFF.

In its sample, this clone was seen once. The CDR3 protein is CASSQSLEGVLSPLHF. Written as DNA, the CDR3 is TGTGCCAGCAGCCAATCGCTTGAGGGGGTACTTTCACCCCTCCACTTT. The V and J genes are TRBV16 and TRBJ1-6; perhaps TRBD1 as D (6 bases). There are 16 residues in the CDR3. Germline assignment: CDR1 KGHSY and CDR2 FQNENV. The V gene lost 0 bases and the J gene lost 9 bases, with 15 bases spanning the gap.

About this clone: The sample carries other DNA sequences with the same CDR3. The chain recombines TRBV14 with TRBJ1-1, with TRBD1 as a possible D gene (5 bases). The CDR3 has 12 amino acids. Between the trimmed V and J ends, which lost 10 bases and 1 base, there was a span of 10 bases. CDR1 and CDR2 from the germline V gene are SGHDN and FVKESK. CDR3 nucleotide sequence: TGTGCCACCGGACAACCGAACACTGAAGCTTTCTTT. Translation: CATGQPNTEAFF.

The V gene is TRBV5-4, the J gene TRBJ2-3; 11 nucleotides agree with TRBD2. With 4 bases clipped from V and 5 bases from J, the junction kept 3 bases outside the gene matches. The CDR3 sequence is 14 residues long. Germline V gene data show CDR1 as SGHNT and CDR2 as YYREEE (reference sequence). CDR3 protein: CASSPGLAGDTQYF. The CDR3 bases are TGTGCCAGCAGCCCAGGACTAGCGGGAGATACGCAGTATTTT.

The V call is TRBV6-1, the J call TRBJ2-7, with D possibly matching TRBD2 (6 bases). Germline loops: CDR1 MNHNS, CDR2 SASEGT. CDR3 length: 14 residues. The germline V and J ends were trimmed by 7 bases and 2 bases, with 15 bases remaining between them. The CDR3 loop is CASTPGGSAYEQYF. In nucleotides, the CDR3 is TGTGCCAGCACCCCCGGGGGTAGCGCCTACGAGCAGTACTTC.

The V call is TRBV7-3, the J call TRBJ1-1; weak D call: TRBD1 (6 bases). The CDR3 consists of 15 residues. The V gene lost 0 bases and the J gene lost 1 base, with 9 bases spanning the gap. The germline CDR1 and CDR2 sequences are SGHTA and FQGTGA. CDR3 DNA sequence: TGTGCCAGCAGCTTAACGGACAGAGAGAACACTGAAGCTTTCTTT. Its translation: CASSLTDRENTEAFF.

This chain links TRBV4-1 with TRBJ1-2; D is unclear. In germline, CDR1 is MGHRA, CDR2 YSYEKL. V was shortened by 6 bases and J by 7 bases, with 9 bases between the two germline ends. This CDR3 is 11 amino acids long. This chain's CDR3 is CASSSRGGYTF. CDR3 bases: TGCGCCAGCAGTTCGAGAGGTGGCTACACCTTC.

V gene TRBV27 combines with J gene TRBJ2-5; 8 bases align to TRBD1. The J call is in doubt because the DNA end fits TRBJ2-7 better. Germline V gene sequence: CDR1 MNHEY, CDR2 SMNVEV (reference sequence). The CDR3 covers 15 residues. CDR3 amino acids: CASTPTGTGHYEQYF. CDR3 DNA: TGTGCCAGCACACCCACCGGGACAGGACACTACGAGCAGTACTTC.

The chain links TRBV7-2 to TRBJ2-1; D might be TRBD1 (5 bases). The germline V and J ends were trimmed by 5 bases and 3 bases, with 17 bases remaining between them. CDR3 size: 16 residues. Germline assignment: CDR1 SGHTA and CDR2 FQGNSA. CDR3 protein: CASSRVGSQGYNEQFF. CDR3 in DNA: TGTGCCAGCAGCCGCGTCGGGTCCCAGGGCTACAATGAGCAGTTCTTC.

V gene TRBV7-9 combines with J gene TRBJ2-7; unclear D gene. Germline CDR1 SEHNR, CDR2 FQNEAQ (reference sequence). The CDR3 covers 12 residues. Deletions cut 6 bases from V and 0 bases from J, with 6 bases between. CDR3 coding DNA: TGTGCCAGCAGTTATAGCTCCTACGAGCAGTACTTC. It translates to CASSYSSYEQYF. Complete variable domain (other parts from reference TRBV7-9 and TRBJ2-7): DTGVSQNPRHKITKRGQNVTFRCDPISEHNRLYWYRQTLGQGPEFLTYFQNEAQLEKSRLLSDRFSAERPKGSFSTLEIQRTEQGDSAMYLCASSYSSYEQYFGPGTRLTVT.

J is TRBJ2-3 and V is TRBV11-2, with TRBD2 matching over 8 bases. V was pared by 4 bases and J by 1 base, with 10 bases of the junction left unmatched. The length of the CDR3 is 17 residues. The germline V gene has CDR1 SGHAT and CDR2 FQNNGV. This CDR3 is CASSSQEAGDRTDTQYF. The CDR3 DNA follows: TGTGCCAGCAGCTCCCAGGAAGCGGGGGATCGCACAGATACGCAGTATTTT.

The chain uses TRBV30 and TRBJ1-5; D uncertain. The CDR3 runs 13 residues. CDR1 and CDR2 from the germline V gene are GTSNPN and SVGIG (reference sequence). V shed 2 bases and J shed 4 bases, with 9 bases lying between them. The DNA of the CDR3 is TGTGCCTGGAGTCCGCTGGCTAATCAGCCCCAGCATTTT. This gives the protein CAWSPLANQPQHF.

CDR3 in DNA: TGTGCCAGCAAGGCAGGAAGAGGGTCCTACGAGCAGTACTTC. Translating gives CASKAGRGSYEQYF. The V and J genes are TRBV28 and TRBJ2-7; tentative D call: TRBD2 (5 bases). V shed 7 bases and J shed 1 base, with 14 bases lying between them. Germline V CDR1 and CDR2: MDHEN, SYDVKM. This CDR3 region has 14 residues.

CDR3 nucleotides: TGCGCCAGCAGCCTTAAGCAGGGTGTGGATGAGCAGTTCTTC. This gives the protein CASSLKQGVDEQFF. The gene calls are TRBV4-1 and TRBJ2-1; TRBD1 is a possible D gene (5 bases). With 4 bases removed from V and 8 bases from J, the gap between germline ends came to 15 bases. Germline values: CDR1 MGHRA, CDR2 YSYEKL. CDR3 length: 14 residues.

This clone was observed a few times. The rearrangement uses TRBV5-1 and TRBJ2-3, with D maybe TRBD2 (6 bases). Germline loops: CDR1 SGHRS, CDR2 YFSETQ. The CDR3 runs to 12 residues. The ends were cut back, 3 bases at V and 5 bases at J, with 7 bases in the middle. For the CDR3, the DNA is TGCGCCAGCAGCTCCGGGGGAGATACGCAGTATTTT. It codes for CASSSGGDTQYF.

This chain connects TRBV19 to TRBJ1-3; D unresolved. The ends were cut back, 6 bases at V and 6 bases at J, with 18 bases in the middle. This CDR3 is built from 15 residues. The germline V gene encodes CDR1 LNHDA and CDR2 SQIVND (reference sequence). CDR3 sequence reads: CASSRGPESLNTIYF. The CDR3 region has the DNA TGTGCCAGTAGCAGAGGGCCCGAATCCTTAAACACCATATATTTT.

Comments on this clone: Sequence at one end of the junction differs from germline and may be a read error. The chain links TRBV30 to TRBJ2-6, with 7 bases matching TRBD2. This CDR3 is 15 amino acids long. In germline, CDR1 is GTSNPN, CDR2 SVGIG (reference sequence). The CDR3: CAWSAAGDGANGLTF. The CDR3 DNA reads as TGTGCCTGGAGTGCCGCGGGGGATGGGGCCAACGGCCTGACTTTC.

The chain links TRBV7-2 to TRBJ1-5; TRBD1 is a possible D gene (6 bases). The CDR3 runs 15 residues. Germline-derived CDR1 and CDR2 are SGHTA and FQGNSA. Trimming cost V 5 bases and J 4 bases, with 15 bases left between them. CDR3 protein: CASSPGTNLNQPQHF. The CDR3 coding sequence is TGTGCCAGCAGCCCCGGGACAAATCTAAATCAGCCCCAGCATTTT.

As DNA, the CDR3 is TGTGCCTGGAGTGACAGTGGTAGGCTGTTTTTT. It translates to CAWSDSGRLFF. The chain has TRBV30 and TRBJ1-4; D unresolved. This CDR3 comprises 11 residues. The germline V gene encodes CDR1 GTSNPN and CDR2 SVGIG (reference sequence). The germline V and J ends were trimmed by 1 base and 14 bases, with 11 bases remaining between them.

The genes are TRBV11-1 and TRBJ2-7; maybe TRBD1 (6 bases). This CDR3 is built from 16 residues. Per the germline V gene, CDR1 is SGHAT and CDR2 is FQDESV (reference sequence). V was clipped by 1 base and J by 4 bases, with 17 bases between them. CDR3: CASSLDLRQDRYEQYF. CDR3 nucleotides: TGTGCCAGCAGCTTAGATCTTCGTCAGGACAGATACGAGCAGTACTTC.

The genes are TRBV2 and TRBJ1-5; D remains unclear. Deletions cut 6 bases from V and 4 bases from J, with 10 bases between. From germline, CDR1 is SNHLY and CDR2 FYNNEI. The CDR3 sequence is 13 residues long. CDR3 sequence (DNA): TGTGCCAGCAGCAACGGTATTAATCAGCCCCAGCATTTT. It specifies CASSNGINQPQHF.